These 20 T cell receptor beta chains were all obtained from the same sample, sequenced in a study of blood T cell repertoires in COVID-19. TCRdb keeps only in-frame clones here, not all; method: immunoSEQ multiplex PCR. The table shows 130,000 to 150,000 clones, with around four fifths occurring only once. Sequencing was performed on PBMCs or T cells enriched from blood (not recorded which). All receptors come from a woman between 40 and 55 years old who had recovered from COVID-19.

The chain couples TRBV7-6 to TRBJ2-6; D gene ambiguous. Between the trimmed V and J ends, which lost 2 bases and 0 bases, there was a span of 5 bases. The length of the CDR3 is 15 residues. Germline CDR1 reads SGHVS; CDR2 reads FNYEAQ. The CDR3 DNA is TGTGCCAGCAGCTTACAGGTCTCTGGGGCCAACGTCCTGACTTTC. This codes for CASSLQVSGANVLTF.

CDR3 sequence reads: CASSQEAGRAEAFF. CDR3 coding DNA: TGCGCCAGCAGCCAAGAGGCAGGGAGGGCTGAAGCTTTCTTT. V and J are TRBV4-1 and TRBJ1-1; D might be TRBD1 (5 bases). The germline CDR1 and CDR2 sequences are MGHRA and YSYEKL. The CDR3 spans 14 residues. Trimming removed 0 bases at V and 6 bases at J, with 11 bases between.

The gene calls are TRBV10-1 and TRBJ2-2; a weak D match, TRBD2 (6 bases). Germline V CDR1 and CDR2: WNHNN, SYGVQD (reference sequence). CDR3 size: 13 residues. The V and J ends lost 6 bases and 4 bases respectively, with 9 bases between them. The CDR3 sequence: CASRVGSTGELFF. The CDR3 region has the DNA TGCGCCAGCAGGGTCGGGAGCACCGGGGAGCTGTTTTTT.

This clone was detected only once. V and J are TRBV30 and TRBJ2-4; 7 bases fit TRBD2. Trimming cost V 3 bases and J 5 bases; bases outside gene matches: 7. The CDR3 contains 14 residues. Germline V gene sequence: CDR1 GTSNPN, CDR2 SVGIG (reference sequence). This CDR3 is CAWRTRDYENIQYF. Here the CDR3 DNA reads TGTGCCTGGAGGACCCGGGACTACGAAAACATTCAGTACTTC.

CDR3 bases: TGCGCCAGCAGCCTGGACAGGGTGAACACCGGGGAGCTGTTTTTT. Translation: CASSLDRVNTGELFF. The chain recombines TRBV5-1 with TRBJ2-2; 8 positions agree with TRBD1. The germline V gene has CDR1 SGHRS and CDR2 YFSETQ. The length of the CDR3 is 15 residues. The trim removed 4 bases at V and 1 base at J, leaving 3 bases unmatched.

The V gene is TRBV12-3 or TRBV12-4, the J gene TRBJ2-5; 8 bases are a match to TRBD2. V dropped 4 bases and J dropped 3; count of bases not matched to a gene: 1. The CDR3 extends over 13 amino acids. The CDR3 bases are TGTGCCAGCAGTTCACTAGCGGAAGAGACCCAGTACTTC. Translation gives CASSSLAEETQYF.

The chain employs TRBV5-1 and TRBJ2-5, with 8 bases identical to TRBD2. This CDR3 spans 15 amino acids. Germline V gene data show CDR1 as SGHRS and CDR2 as YFSETQ. Trimming at V came to 2 bases and at J to 3 bases, leaving 6 bases not matched to a gene. CDR3 region: CASSFASGREETQYF. DNA of the CDR3: TGCGCCAGCAGCTTTGCCAGCGGGAGAGAAGAGACCCAGTACTTC.

The J gene is TRBJ2-1, the V gene TRBV11-3, with 12 positions matching TRBD2. The trim removed 2 bases at V and 4 bases at J, leaving 6 bases unmatched. Germline CDR1 reads SGHNT; CDR2 reads YENEEA. The CDR3 runs 17 residues. In DNA form, the CDR3 reads TGTGCCAGCAGCTTACGACTAGCGGGAGTCCCATACAATGAGCAGTTCTTC. This encodes CASSLRLAGVPYNEQFF.

The CDR3 loop reads CAGESANTEAFF. The CDR3 region has the DNA TGTGCCGGAGAAAGCGCGAACACTGAAGCTTTCTTT. This chain links TRBV6-5 with TRBJ1-1; D remains ambiguous. Between the trimmed V and J ends, which lost 11 bases and 1 base, there was a span of 11 bases. The germline CDR1 and CDR2 sequences are MNHEY and SVGAGI. The CDR3 has 12 residues.

The V gene is TRBV7-9, the J gene TRBJ1-2; no clear D. Per the germline V gene, CDR1 is SEHNR and CDR2 is FQNEAQ (reference sequence). The CDR3 has 13 residues. The ends were cut back, 1 base at V and 2 bases at J, with 5 bases in the middle. CDR3 residues: CASSLGENYGYTF. In nucleotides, the CDR3 is TGTGCCAGCAGCTTAGGAGAGAACTATGGCTACACCTTC.

This clone was seen once. The CDR3 DNA sequence: TGTGCCAGCAGCGTAGGCGAGGTGAACACTGAAGCTTTCTTT. Translating gives CASSVGEVNTEAFF. The rearrangement uses TRBV9 and TRBJ1-1; D is uncertain. The germline gives CDR1 SGDLS, CDR2 YYNGEE. The CDR3 covers 14 residues. With 0 bases removed from V and 0 bases from J, the gap between germline ends came to 6 bases.

V usage is TRBV7-9 and J usage is TRBJ2-5; 9 bases line up with TRBD2. The germline CDR1 and CDR2 sequences are SEHNR and FQNEAQ (reference sequence). The CDR3 contains 17 residues. J lost 7 bases, V lost 4 bases, and 16 bases had no gene match. CDR3 sequence reads: CASSSDPERGDWGTQYF. In nucleotides, the CDR3 is TGTGCCAGCAGCTCCGACCCCGAGCGGGGGGACTGGGGGACCCAGTACTTC. Full variable domain (missing parts from reference TRBV7-9 and TRBJ2-5): DTGVSQNPRHKITKRGQNVTFRCDPISEHNRLYWYRQTLGQGPEFLTYFQNEAQLEKSRLLSDRFSAERPKGSFSTLEIQRTEQGDSAMYLCASSSDPERGDWGTQYFGPGTRLLVL.

The chain combines TRBV4-1 with TRBJ1-5; possibly TRBD1 for D (5 bases). CDR1 and CDR2 from the germline V gene are MGHRA and YSYEKL. Trimming removed 1 base at V and 6 bases at J, with 13 bases between. The CDR3 is 15 amino acids. The CDR3 protein is CASSQGGGGSQPQHF. The CDR3 bases are TGCGCCAGCAGCCAAGGGGGGGGTGGAAGTCAGCCCCAGCATTTT.

The chain is built from TRBV7-9 and TRBJ2-1; D is perhaps TRBD1 (6 bases). The CDR3 runs to 13 residues. CDR1 and CDR2 (germline): SEHNR, FQNEAQ (reference sequence). V lost 5 bases to trimming and J lost 10 bases, with 15 bases between them. DNA of the CDR3: TGTGCCAGCAGCCAGGGGAGCGGTGGAGAGCAGTTCTTC. Amino acid sequence: CASSQGSGGEQFF.

This chain uses TRBV24-1 with TRBJ1-6; no firm D call. V was shortened by 2 bases and J by 7 bases, with 8 bases between the two germline ends. Per the germline V gene, CDR1 is KGHDR and CDR2 is SFDVKD. The length of the CDR3 is 14 residues. The CDR3 coding sequence is TGTGCCACCAGTGATTCGGGCGGGAATTCACCCCTCCACTTT. This codes for CATSDSGGNSPLHF.

The genes are TRBV7-3 and TRBJ1-2, with D tentatively TRBD1 (6 bases). Germline CDR1 is SGHTA and CDR2 is FQGTGA. There are 16 residues in the CDR3. The V end lost 6 bases, the J end lost 0 bases, and 17 bases lay between the germline ends. CDR3 region: CASRPGGRETNYGYTF. The CDR3 DNA reads TGTGCCAGCAGGCCCGGGGGGCGGGAGACTAACTATGGCTACACCTTC. Combining the CDR3 with reference TRBV7-3 and TRBJ1-2 gives the whole variable domain GAGVSQTPSNKVTEKGKYVELRCDPISGHTALYWYRQSLGQGPEFLIYFQGTGAADDSGLPNDRFFAVRPEGSVSTLKIQRTERGDSAVYLCASRPGGRETNYGYTFGSGTRLTVV.

The chain employs TRBV11-2 and TRBJ2-7; weak D call: TRBD2 (5 bases). The ends were cut back, 2 bases at V and 2 bases at J, with 13 bases in the middle. The germline V gene encodes CDR1 SGHAT and CDR2 FQNNGV. The CDR3 runs to 15 residues. The CDR3 spells CASSLPGSRAYEQYF. In DNA form, the CDR3 reads TGTGCCAGCAGCTTACCGGGGAGTAGAGCCTACGAGCAGTACTTC.

The rearrangement joins TRBV12-3 or TRBV12-4 to TRBJ2-5; a possible D gene is TRBD2 (5 bases). CDR3 length equals 13 residues. Trimming left V 4 bases short and J 7 bases short, with 13 bases between. The CDR3 DNA is TGTGCCAGCAGTTCACTAGGCGGCGGGACCCAGTACTTC. Amino acid sequence: CASSSLGGGTQYF.

The chain recombines TRBV14 with TRBJ2-1; D is possibly TRBD2 (5 bases). This CDR3 region has 13 residues. The germline gives CDR1 SGHDN, CDR2 FVKESK. V lost 5 bases to trimming and J lost 0 bases, with 5 bases between them. The CDR3 is CASSTSSYNEQFF. DNA of the CDR3: TGTGCCAGCAGCACTAGCTCCTACAATGAGCAGTTCTTC.

CDR3 sequence reads: CASSYKQGGSGYTF. Here the CDR3 DNA reads TGTGCCAGCAGTTACAAACAGGGGGGAAGTGGCTACACCTTC. The genes are TRBV6-5 and TRBJ1-2; 8 bases are a match to TRBD1. From germline, CDR1 is MNHEY and CDR2 SVGAGI. CDR3 length: 14 residues. The V and J ends lost 2 bases and 7 bases, in that order; junction bases with no gene match: 6.